What follows is one T cell receptor (beta chain) and its context. Its antigen is unknown. Typically 85% to 95% of enriched cells were CD4+. These data come from a study of untreated major depressive disorder. Points from the study as a whole: Generalizability is limited by the comparatively small study sample. CD4+ T cells from depressed patients used TRBV05-01 (Vbeta 5.1) more often than controls.

The CDR3 contains 12 residues. V was cut by 3 bases and J by 7 bases, with 9 bases left in between. Germline V gives CDR1 SNHLY, CDR2 FYNNEI. Only in-frame clones appear in the TCRdb table, and some are missing; sequencing was by immunoSEQ multiplex PCR. The repertoire holds approximately 12,000 clones, with over 80% as singletons. The receptor's source is a woman aged 30 to 39 with major depressive disorder. Input material: CD4+ T cells from PBMCs. V usage is TRBV2 and J usage is TRBJ1-2; D perhaps matches TRBD1 (6 bases). In DNA, the CDR3 is TGTGCCAGCAGTGAGACAGGTAGTGGCTACACCTTC. Its translation is CASSETGSGYTF.